This TCR beta chain was observed in a study of T cells after yellow fever vaccination. This clonotype was recorded many times. The antigen remains unidentified. The CDR3 runs 17 residues. J was trimmed by 1 base and V by 1 base; bases with no gene match: 7. Germline V gene sequence: CDR1 SGHRS, CDR2 YFSETQ. From the 5' RACE reads, TCRdb called clonotypes with MiXCR, one entry per CDR3 protein. The sample holds 400,000 or so distinct CDR3 sequences, about 6% seen once. Regarding the study as a whole: Compared with primary, the secondary response was weaker and peaked at day 5, not 15. CD4 and CD8 compartments shared a small share of clonotypes, likely from convergent recombination. Most primary-vaccination clones reappeared after the booster (about 97% CD4, 88% CD8).

The rearrangement joins TRBV5-1 to TRBJ2-7, with 11 nucleotides matching TRBD2. The sequencing used PBMCs, collected 5 days after the yellow fever booster vaccination. This clonotype was sampled from a man aged 25 to 45 who received the YFV17D yellow fever vaccine. The CDR3 bases are TGCGCCAGCAGCTTGCGCCAAACTAGCGGGAGATCCTACGAGCAGTACTTC. Its protein product is CASSLRQTSGRSYEQYF.